The subject of this entry is one TCR beta chain. Next came a second PCR, run for about 7 to 12 cycles, which used a sample-barcoded 5' primer along with a J-beta primer mix. Each CDR3 protein is one row after TCRdb ran MiXCR on the 5' RACE reads. The data show 950,000 to 1,200,000 distinct CDR3 sequences, more than 30% seen once. The CDR3 consists of 14 residues. V was cut by 6 bases and J by 0 bases, with 9 bases left in between. CDR1 and CDR2 from the germline V gene are LGHNA and YSLEER. This entry comes from a study of blood T cells in healthy people across ages. The chain employs TRBV4-3 and TRBJ2-4, with D possibly being TRBD2 (5 bases). This sequence was found in a man aged 18 to 29 in good health. Material: blood. CDR3 bases: TGCGCCAGCAGGCAGGACTTAGCCAAAAACATTCAGTACTTC. This sequence encodes CASRQDLAKNIQYF.